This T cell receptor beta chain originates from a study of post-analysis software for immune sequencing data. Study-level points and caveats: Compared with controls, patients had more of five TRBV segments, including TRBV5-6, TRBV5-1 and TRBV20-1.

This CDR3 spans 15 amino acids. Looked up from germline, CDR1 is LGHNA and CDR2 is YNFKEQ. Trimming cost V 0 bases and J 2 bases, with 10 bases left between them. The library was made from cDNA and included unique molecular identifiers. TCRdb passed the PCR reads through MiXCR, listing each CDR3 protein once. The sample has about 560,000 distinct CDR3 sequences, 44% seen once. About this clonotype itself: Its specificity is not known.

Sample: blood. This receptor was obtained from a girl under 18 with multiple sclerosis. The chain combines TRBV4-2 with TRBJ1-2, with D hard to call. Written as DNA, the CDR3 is TGTGCCAGCAGCCAAGACCCAGGACTGAACTATGGCTACACCTTC. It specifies CASSQDPGLNYGYTF.